This TCR beta chain was found in a study of CD8+CD57+ T cells in acquired aplastic anemia. Study outcomes and limitations: Patients and healthy controls showed no significant CD8+ Simpson's diversity difference. Patients and controls turned out to have twenty-nine CD8+ CDR3 sequences in common.

Germline CDR1 is SQVTM and CDR2 is ANQGSEA. The CDR3 has 13 residues. Deletions cut 1 base from V and 1 base from J, with 7 bases between. TCR beta VDJ and CDR3 profiling used genomic DNA as template. In TCRdb, the reads were re-called with MiXCR into one record per CDR3 protein. The data contain more than 150,000 distinct CDR3 sequences, 48% of them singletons. This clonotype was observed a handful of times. No antigen is known for it. For sequencing, patients were chosen who had shown expansion of CD8+CD57+ cells by flow cytometry. The patients, all of them, had severe acquired aplastic anemia. Blood samples were obtained from patients who had received no prior therapy.

The rearrangement uses TRBV29-1 and TRBJ2-5, with a tentative D call TRBD2 (5 bases). The sequencing sample was made of sorted CD4+, CD8+, or CD8+CD57+ T cells (not recorded which) from PBMCs. The receptor was derived from a human donor with aplastic anemia. The CDR3 coding sequence is TGCAGCGTTGAAGGGGAGACCCAAGAGACCCAGTACTTC. This gives the protein CSVEGETQETQYF.